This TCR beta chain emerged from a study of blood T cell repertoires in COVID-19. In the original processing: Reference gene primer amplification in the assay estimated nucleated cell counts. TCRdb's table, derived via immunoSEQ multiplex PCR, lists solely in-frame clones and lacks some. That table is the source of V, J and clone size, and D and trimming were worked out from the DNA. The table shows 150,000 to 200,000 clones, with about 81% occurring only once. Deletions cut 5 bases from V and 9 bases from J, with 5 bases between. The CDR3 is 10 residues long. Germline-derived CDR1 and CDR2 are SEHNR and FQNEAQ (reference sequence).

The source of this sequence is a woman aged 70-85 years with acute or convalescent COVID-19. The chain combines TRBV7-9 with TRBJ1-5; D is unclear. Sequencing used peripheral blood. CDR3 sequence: CASSPWPQHF. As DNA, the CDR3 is TGTGCCAGCAGCCCCTGGCCCCAGCATTTT.